This TCR beta chain was captured in a study of cytomegalovirus exposure and HLA in healthy donors. In the study overall: Among the approximately 400 genotyped donors, over 70% were placed in the Caucasian-associated ancestry cluster.

Germline lookup yields CDR1 MDHEN and CDR2 SYDVKM. This CDR3 spans 12 amino acids. The V and J ends lost 3 bases and 3 bases respectively, with 6 bases between them. With 60 Vbeta and 13 Jbeta primers, the PCR was carried out. Generated by immunoSEQ multiplex PCR, the TCRdb table keeps only in-frame clones and is missing some. The table has 89,000 or so clones, around 72% seen once. The rearrangement joins TRBV28 to TRBJ2-7; D is ambiguous. Sequenced sample: PBMCs. The sequence was obtained from a man in his late teens or twenties in good health and CMV-seropositive. The CDR3 spells CASSFRVYEQYF. DNA of the CDR3: TGTGCCAGCAGTTTTCGCGTCTACGAGCAGTACTTC.